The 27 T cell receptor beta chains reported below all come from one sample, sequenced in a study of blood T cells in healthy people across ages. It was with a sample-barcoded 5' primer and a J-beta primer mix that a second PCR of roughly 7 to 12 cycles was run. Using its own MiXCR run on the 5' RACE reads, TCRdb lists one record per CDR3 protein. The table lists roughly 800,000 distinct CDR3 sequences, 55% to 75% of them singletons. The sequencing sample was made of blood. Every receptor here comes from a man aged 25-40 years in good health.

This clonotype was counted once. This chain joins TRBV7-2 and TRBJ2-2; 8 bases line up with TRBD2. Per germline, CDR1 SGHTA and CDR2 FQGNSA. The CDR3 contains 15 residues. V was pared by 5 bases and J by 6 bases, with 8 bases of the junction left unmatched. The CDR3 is CASSTRTSPSGELFF. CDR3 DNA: TGTGCCAGCAGCACCAGGACTAGCCCCTCCGGGGAGCTGTTTTTT.

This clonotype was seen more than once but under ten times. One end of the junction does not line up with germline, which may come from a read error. The CDR3 region is CANSLPGLNTEAFF. The CDR3 DNA sequence: TGCGCCAACAGCTTGCCGGGTCTGAACACTGAAGCTTTCTTT. The chain joins TRBV5-1 to TRBJ1-1, with D hard to call. Germline V lookup: CDR1 SGHRS, CDR2 YFSETQ. The CDR3 extends over 14 amino acids.

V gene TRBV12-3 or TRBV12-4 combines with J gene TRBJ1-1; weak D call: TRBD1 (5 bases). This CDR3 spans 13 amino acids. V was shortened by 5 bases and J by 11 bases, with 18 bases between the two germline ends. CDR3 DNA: TGTGCCAGCAGTCAATCGGGACCCTCGATTGCTTTCTTT. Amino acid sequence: CASSQSGPSIAFF.

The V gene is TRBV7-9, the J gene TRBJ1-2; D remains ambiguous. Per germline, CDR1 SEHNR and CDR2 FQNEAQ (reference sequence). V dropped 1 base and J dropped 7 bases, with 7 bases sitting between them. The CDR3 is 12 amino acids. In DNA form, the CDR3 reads TGTGCCAGCAGCTTAGGGTTTCGTGGCTACACCTTC. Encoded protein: CASSLGFRGYTF.

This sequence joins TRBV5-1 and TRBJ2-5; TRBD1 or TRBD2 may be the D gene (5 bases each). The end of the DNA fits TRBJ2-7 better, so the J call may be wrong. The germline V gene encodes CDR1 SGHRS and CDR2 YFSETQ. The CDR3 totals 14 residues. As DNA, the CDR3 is TGCGCCAGCAGCCACGAAGGGGCGGGCTACGAGCAGTACTTC. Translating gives CASSHEGAGYEQYF.

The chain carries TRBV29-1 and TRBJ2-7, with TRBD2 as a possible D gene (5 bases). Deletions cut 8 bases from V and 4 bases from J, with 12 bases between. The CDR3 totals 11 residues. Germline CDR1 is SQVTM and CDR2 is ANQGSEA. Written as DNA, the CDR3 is TGCAGCACCTGGGGAGATTACGAGCAGTACTTC. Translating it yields CSTWGDYEQYF.

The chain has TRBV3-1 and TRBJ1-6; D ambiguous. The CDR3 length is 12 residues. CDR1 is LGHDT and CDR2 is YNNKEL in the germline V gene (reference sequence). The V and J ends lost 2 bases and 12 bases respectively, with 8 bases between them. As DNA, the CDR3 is TGTGCCAGCAGCCAAACCGATTTACCCCTCCACTTT. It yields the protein CASSQTDLPLHF.

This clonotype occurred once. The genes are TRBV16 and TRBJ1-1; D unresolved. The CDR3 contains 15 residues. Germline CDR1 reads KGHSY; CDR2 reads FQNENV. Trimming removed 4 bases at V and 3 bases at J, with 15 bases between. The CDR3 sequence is CASSRPLGSDTEAFF. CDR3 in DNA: TGTGCCAGCAGCCGGCCATTGGGTTCTGACACTGAAGCTTTCTTT.

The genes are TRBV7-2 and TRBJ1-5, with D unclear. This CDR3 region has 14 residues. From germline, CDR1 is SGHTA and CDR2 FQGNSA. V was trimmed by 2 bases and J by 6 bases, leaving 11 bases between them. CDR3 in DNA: TGTGCCAGCAGCTTAAACACGTTGGGTCAGCCCCAGCATTTT. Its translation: CASSLNTLGQPQHF.

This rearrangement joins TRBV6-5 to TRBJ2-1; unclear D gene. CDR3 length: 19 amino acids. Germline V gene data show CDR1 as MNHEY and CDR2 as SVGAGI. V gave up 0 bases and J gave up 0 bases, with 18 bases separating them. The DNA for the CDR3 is TGTGCCAGCAGTTACTCCAAGTCGCGAGCTCTGAGCTCCTACAATGAGCAGTTCTTC. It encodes CASSYSKSRALSSYNEQFF.

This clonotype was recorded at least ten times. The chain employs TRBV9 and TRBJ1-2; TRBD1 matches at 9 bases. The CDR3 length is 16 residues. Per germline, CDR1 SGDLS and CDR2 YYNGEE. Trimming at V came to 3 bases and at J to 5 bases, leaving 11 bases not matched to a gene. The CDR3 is CASSAGPGTGSYGYTF. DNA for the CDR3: TGTGCCAGCAGCGCCGGACCCGGGACAGGGAGTTATGGCTACACCTTC.

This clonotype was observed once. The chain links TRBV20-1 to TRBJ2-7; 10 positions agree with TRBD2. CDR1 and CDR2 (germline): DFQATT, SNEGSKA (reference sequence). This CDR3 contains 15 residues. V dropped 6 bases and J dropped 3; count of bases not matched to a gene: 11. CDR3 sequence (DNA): TGCAGTGCCGCCAGAGCGGGAGGGCCTATCTACGAGCAGTACTTC. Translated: CSAARAGGPIYEQYF.

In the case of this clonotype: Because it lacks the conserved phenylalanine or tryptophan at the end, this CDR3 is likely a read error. The DNA of the CDR3 is TGCAGTGATGGTAGCGGGAGTAATGAGCAGTTCTTA. Its translation is CSDGSGSNEQFL. This chain joins TRBV20-1 and TRBJ2-1, with 9 bases matching TRBD2. The V gene end was trimmed by 7 bases and the J gene end by 7 bases; junction bases not matched to a gene: 5. From germline, CDR1 is DFQATT and CDR2 SNEGSKA (reference sequence). The CDR3 length is 12 residues.

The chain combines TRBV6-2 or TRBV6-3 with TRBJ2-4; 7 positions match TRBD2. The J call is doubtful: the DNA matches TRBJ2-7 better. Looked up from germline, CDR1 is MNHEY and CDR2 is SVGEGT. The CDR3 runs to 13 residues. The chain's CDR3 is CASSYAGVYEQYF. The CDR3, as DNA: TGTGCCAGCAGTTACGCGGGAGTCTACGAGCAGTACTTC.

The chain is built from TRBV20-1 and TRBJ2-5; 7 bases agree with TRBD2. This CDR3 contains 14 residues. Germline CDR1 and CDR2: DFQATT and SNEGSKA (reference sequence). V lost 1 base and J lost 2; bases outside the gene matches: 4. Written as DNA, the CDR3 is TGCAGTGCTAGAGGACTAGCTTCTCAAGAGACCCAGTACTTC. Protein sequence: CSARGLASQETQYF.

As DNA, the CDR3 is TGCAGTGCCACAAATCCGCTAGCGCCATTATCTGAGCAGTTCTTC. Translated: CSATNPLAPLSEQFF. The V call is TRBV20-1, the J call TRBJ2-1, with D maybe TRBD2 (6 bases). The length of the CDR3 is 15 residues. Deletions cut 6 bases from V and 9 bases from J, with 24 bases between. The germline V gene has CDR1 DFQATT and CDR2 SNEGSKA (reference sequence).

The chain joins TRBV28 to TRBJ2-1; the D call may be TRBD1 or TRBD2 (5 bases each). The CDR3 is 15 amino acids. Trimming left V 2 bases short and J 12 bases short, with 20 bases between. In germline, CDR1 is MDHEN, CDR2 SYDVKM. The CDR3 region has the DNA TGTGCCAGCAGTTTACAACCCCGGGACCCCTCGGGGCAGTTCTTC. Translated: CASSLQPRDPSGQFF. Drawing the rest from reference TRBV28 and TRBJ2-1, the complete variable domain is DVKVTQSSRYLVKRTGEKVFLECVQDMDHENMFWYRQDPGLGLRLIYFSYDVKMKEKGDIPEGYSVSREKKERFSLILESASTNQTSMYLCASSLQPRDPSGQFFGPGTRLTVL.

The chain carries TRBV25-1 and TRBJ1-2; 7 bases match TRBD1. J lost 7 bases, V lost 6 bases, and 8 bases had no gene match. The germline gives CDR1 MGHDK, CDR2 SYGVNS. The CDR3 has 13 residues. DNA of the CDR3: TGTGCCAGCAGAGTACAGGGGTCCCTTGGCTACACCTTC. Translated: CASRVQGSLGYTF.

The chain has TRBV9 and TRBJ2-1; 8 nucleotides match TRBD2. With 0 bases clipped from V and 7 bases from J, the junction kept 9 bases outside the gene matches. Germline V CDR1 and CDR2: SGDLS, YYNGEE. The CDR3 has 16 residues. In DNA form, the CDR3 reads TGTGCCAGCAGCGTAGGTGGCGGGAGGAATTGGAATGAGCAGTTCTTC. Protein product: CASSVGGGRNWNEQFF.

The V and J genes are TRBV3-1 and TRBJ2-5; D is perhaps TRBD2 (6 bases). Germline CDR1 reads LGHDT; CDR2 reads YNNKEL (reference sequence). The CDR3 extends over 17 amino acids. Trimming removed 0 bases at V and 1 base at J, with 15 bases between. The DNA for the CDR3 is TGTGCCAGCAGCCAAGAAATGGAGGGGTACACCCAAGAGACCCAGTACTTC. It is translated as CASSQEMEGYTQETQYF.

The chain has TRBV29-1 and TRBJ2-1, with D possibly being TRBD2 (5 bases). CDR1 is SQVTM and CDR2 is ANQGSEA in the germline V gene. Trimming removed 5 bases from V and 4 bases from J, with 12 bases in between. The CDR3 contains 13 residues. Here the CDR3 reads CSVLRGVYNEQFF. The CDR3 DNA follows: TGCAGCGTTCTTCGGGGAGTGTACAATGAGCAGTTCTTC.

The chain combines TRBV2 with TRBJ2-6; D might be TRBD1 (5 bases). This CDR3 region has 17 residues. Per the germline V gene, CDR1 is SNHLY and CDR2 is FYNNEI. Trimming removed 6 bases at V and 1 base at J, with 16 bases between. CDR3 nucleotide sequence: TGTGCCAGCAGAGCCAATGGGGCTATATCTGGGGCCAACGTCCTGACTTTC. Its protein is CASRANGAISGANVLTF.

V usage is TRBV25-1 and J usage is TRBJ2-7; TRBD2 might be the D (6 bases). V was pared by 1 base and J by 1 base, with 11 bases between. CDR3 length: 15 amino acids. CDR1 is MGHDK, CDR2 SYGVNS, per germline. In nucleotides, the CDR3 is TGTGCCAGCAGTGAATGGGACTTGGGGTCCTACGAGCAGTACTTC. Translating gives CASSEWDLGSYEQYF.

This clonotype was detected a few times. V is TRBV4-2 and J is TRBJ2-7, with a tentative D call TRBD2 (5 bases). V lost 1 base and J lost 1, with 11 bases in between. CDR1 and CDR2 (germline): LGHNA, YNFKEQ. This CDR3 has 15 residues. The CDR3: CASSQVGTRSYEQYF. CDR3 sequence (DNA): TGTGCCAGCAGCCAAGTCGGTACTAGATCCTACGAGCAGTACTTC.

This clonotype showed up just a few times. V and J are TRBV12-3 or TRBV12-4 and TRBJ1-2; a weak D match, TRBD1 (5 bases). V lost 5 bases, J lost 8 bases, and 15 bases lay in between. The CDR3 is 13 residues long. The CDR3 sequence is CASSLGGLGGYTF. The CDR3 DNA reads TGTGCCAGCAGTCTTGGGGGGTTGGGAGGCTACACCTTC.

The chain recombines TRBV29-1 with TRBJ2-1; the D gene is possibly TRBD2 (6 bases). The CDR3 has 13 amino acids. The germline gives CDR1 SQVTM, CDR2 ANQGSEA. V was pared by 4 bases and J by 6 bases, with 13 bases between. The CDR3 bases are TGCAGCGTTGCGGCCCAGGAGGGCAATGAGCAGTTCTTC. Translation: CSVAAQEGNEQFF.

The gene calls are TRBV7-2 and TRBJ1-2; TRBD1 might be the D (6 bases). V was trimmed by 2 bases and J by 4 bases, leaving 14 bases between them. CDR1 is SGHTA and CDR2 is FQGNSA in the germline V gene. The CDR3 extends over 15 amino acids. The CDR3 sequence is CASSLHPDSVYGYTF. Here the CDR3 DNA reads TGTGCCAGCAGCTTACATCCGGACAGCGTCTATGGCTACACCTTC.